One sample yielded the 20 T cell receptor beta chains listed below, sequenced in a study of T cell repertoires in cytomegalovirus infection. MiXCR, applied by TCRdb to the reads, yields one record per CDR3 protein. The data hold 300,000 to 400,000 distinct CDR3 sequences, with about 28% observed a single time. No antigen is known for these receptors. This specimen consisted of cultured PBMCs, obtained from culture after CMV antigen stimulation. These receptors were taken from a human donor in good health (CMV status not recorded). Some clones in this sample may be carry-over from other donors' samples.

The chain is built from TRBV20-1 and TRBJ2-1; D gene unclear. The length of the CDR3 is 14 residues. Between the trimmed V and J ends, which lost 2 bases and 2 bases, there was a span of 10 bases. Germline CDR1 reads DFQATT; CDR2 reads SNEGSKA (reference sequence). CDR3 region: CSARPRTAYNEQFF. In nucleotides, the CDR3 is TGCAGTGCTAGACCAAGGACCGCCTACAATGAGCAGTTCTTC.

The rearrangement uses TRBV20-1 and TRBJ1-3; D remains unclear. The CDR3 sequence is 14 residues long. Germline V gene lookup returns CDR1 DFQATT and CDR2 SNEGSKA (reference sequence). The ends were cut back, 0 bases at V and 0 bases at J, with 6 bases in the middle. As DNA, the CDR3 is TGCAGTGCTAGAGATGTGAACTCTGGAAACACCATATATTTT. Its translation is CSARDVNSGNTIYF.

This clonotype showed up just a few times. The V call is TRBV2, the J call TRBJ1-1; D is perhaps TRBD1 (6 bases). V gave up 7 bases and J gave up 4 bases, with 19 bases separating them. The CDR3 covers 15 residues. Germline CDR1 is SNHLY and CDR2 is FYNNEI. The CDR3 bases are TGTGCCAGCACCCGACATGGGGGGCAAGGCACTGAAGCTTTCTTT. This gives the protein CASTRHGGQGTEAFF.

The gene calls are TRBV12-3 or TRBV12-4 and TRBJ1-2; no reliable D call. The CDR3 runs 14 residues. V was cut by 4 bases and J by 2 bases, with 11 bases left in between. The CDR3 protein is CASSSDKSNYGYTF. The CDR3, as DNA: TGTGCCAGCAGTTCCGACAAGTCGAACTATGGCTACACCTTC.

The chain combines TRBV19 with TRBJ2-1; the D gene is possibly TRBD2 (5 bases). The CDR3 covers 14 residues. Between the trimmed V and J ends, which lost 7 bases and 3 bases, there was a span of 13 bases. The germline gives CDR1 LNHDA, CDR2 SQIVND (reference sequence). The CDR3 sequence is CASKDTRDYNEQFF. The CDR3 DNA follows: TGTGCCAGTAAGGATACTCGGGACTACAATGAGCAGTTCTTC.

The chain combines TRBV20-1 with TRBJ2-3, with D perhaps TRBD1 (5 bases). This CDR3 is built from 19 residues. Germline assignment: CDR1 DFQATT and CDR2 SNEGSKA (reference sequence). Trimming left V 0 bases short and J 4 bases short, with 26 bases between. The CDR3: CSARDQWRSGRVKADTQYF. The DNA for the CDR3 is TGCAGTGCTAGAGATCAATGGCGTTCGGGCAGGGTGAAAGCAGATACGCAGTATTTT.

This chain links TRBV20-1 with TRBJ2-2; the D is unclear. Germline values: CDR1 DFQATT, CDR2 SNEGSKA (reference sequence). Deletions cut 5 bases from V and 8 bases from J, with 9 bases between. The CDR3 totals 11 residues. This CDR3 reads CSAPKAGELFF. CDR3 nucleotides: TGCAGTGCTCCTAAGGCGGGGGAGCTGTTTTTT.

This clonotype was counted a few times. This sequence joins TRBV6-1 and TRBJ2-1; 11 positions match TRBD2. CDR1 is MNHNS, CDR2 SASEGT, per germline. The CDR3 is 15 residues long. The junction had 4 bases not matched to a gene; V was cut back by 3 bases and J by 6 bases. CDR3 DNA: TGTGCCAGCAGTGAGCCGGGACTAGCGGCCAATGAGCAGTTCTTC. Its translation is CASSEPGLAANEQFF.

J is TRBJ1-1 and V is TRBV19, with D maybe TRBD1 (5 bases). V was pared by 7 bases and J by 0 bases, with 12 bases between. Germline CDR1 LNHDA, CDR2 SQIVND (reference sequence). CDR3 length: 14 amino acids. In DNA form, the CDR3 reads TGTGCCAGTACCCTGACAGTTATGAACACTGAAGCTTTCTTT. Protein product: CASTLTVMNTEAFF.

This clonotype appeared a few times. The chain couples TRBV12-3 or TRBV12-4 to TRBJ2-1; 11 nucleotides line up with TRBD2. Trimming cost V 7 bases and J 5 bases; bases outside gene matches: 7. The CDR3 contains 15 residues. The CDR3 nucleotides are TGTGCCAGCACCCTAGCGGGAGGCCTAAACAATGAGCAGTTCTTC. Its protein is CASTLAGGLNNEQFF.

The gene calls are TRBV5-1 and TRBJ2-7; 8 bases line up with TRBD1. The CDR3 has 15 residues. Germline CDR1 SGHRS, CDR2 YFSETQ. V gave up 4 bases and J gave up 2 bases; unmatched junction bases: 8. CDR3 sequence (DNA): TGCGCCAGCAGCACCCAAGCGGACAGGGCCTACGAGCAGTACTTC. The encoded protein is CASSTQADRAYEQYF. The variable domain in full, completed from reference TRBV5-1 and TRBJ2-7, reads KAGVTQTPRYLIKTRGQQVTLSCSPISGHRSVSWYQQTPGQGLQFLFEYFSETQRNKGNFPGRFSGRQFSNSRSEMNVSTLELGDSALYLCASSTQADRAYEQYFGPGTRLTVT.

CDR3 amino acids: CASRGVLNEKLFF. The CDR3, as DNA: TGTGCCAGCCGAGGGGTGCTTAATGAAAAACTGTTTTTT. This chain links TRBV19 with TRBJ1-4; perhaps TRBD1 as D (5 bases). The CDR3 is 13 amino acids. The germline V gene encodes CDR1 LNHDA and CDR2 SQIVND (reference sequence). The ends were cut back, 9 bases at V and 4 bases at J, with 12 bases in the middle.

CDR3: CASSLRTSVSTGELFF. CDR3 DNA sequence: TGCGCCAGCAGCTTGAGGACTAGCGTTTCCACCGGGGAGCTGTTTTTT. The chain recombines TRBV5-1 with TRBJ2-2; 9 bases line up with TRBD2. Germline V lookup: CDR1 SGHRS, CDR2 YFSETQ. This CDR3 spans 16 amino acids. V was pared by 1 base and J by 4 bases, with 5 bases of the junction left unmatched.

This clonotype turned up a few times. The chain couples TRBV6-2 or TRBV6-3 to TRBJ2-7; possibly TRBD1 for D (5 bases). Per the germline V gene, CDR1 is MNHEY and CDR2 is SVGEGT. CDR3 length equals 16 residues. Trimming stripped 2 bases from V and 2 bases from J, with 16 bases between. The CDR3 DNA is TGTGCCAGCAGTTACAACTTTAGGACAATGACCTACGAGCAGTACTTC. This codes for CASSYNFRTMTYEQYF.

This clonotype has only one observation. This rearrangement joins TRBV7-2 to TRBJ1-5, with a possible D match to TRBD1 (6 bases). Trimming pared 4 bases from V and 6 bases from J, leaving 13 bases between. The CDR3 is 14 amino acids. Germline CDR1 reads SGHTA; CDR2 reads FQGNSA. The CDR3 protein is CASSSLQGGQPQHF. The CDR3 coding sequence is TGTGCCAGCAGCTCTTTACAGGGCGGTCAGCCCCAGCATTTT.

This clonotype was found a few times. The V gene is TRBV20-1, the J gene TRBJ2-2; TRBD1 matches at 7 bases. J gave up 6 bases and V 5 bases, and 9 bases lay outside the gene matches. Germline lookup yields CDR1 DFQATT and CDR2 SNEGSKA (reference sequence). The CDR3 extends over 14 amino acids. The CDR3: CSALGQPVSGELFF. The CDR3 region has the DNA TGCAGTGCTCTGGGACAGCCTGTCTCCGGGGAGCTGTTTTTT.

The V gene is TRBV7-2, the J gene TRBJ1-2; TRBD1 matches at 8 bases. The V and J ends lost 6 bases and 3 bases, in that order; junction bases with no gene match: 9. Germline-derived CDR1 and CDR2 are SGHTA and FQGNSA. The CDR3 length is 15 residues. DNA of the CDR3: TGTGCCAGCAGTCAACGGACAGGGCTGGACTATGGCTACACCTTC. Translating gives CASSQRTGLDYGYTF.

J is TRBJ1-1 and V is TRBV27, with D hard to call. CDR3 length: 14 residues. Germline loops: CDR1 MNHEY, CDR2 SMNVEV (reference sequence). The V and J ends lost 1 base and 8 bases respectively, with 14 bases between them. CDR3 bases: TGTGCCAGCAGTTTATATGCCCGCTCGGAGGAAGCTTTCTTT. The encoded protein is CASSLYARSEEAFF.

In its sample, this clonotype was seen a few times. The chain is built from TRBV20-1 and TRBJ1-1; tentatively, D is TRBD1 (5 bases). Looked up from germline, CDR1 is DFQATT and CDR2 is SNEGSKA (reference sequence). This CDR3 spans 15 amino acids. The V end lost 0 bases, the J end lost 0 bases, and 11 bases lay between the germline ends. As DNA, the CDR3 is TGCAGTGCTAGAGATCAGGGCACCATGAACACTGAAGCTTTCTTT. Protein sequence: CSARDQGTMNTEAFF.

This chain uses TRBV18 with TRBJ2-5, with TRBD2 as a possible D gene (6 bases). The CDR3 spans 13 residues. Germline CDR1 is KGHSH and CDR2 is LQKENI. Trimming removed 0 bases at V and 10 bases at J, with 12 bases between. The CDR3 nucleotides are TGTGCCAGCTCACCACCGACGGCGGGGTTCCAGTACTTC. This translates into CASSPPTAGFQYF.